The 22 T cell receptor beta chains given below trace back to one sample, sequenced in a study of blood T cell repertoires in COVID-19. TCRdb's copy holds only in-frame clones and misses some; the assay was immunoSEQ multiplex PCR. The sample lists about 140,000 clones, over 70% seen once, with over 6.5% in the top ten. The source material was peripheral blood. The source is a man over 45 with active or convalescent COVID-19.

V and J are TRBV29-1 and TRBJ2-1, with D possibly being TRBD2 (7 bases). The CDR3 sequence is 13 residues long. The germline gives CDR1 SQVTM, CDR2 ANQGSEA. V lost 8 bases, J lost 2 bases, and 13 bases lay in between. The CDR3, as DNA: TGCAGCACCTCCGGGGGGCCCTACAATGAGCAGTTCTTC. Translating gives CSTSGGPYNEQFF.

Only a few counts were recorded for this clone. The chain is built from TRBV5-1 and TRBJ1-6; D possibly corresponds to TRBD1 (5 bases). V dropped 4 bases and J dropped 6 bases, with 20 bases sitting between them. CDR1 is SGHRS and CDR2 is YFSETQ in the germline V gene. The CDR3 is 17 residues long. Written as DNA, the CDR3 is TGCGCCAGCAGCCCGGGGGATTTGAGTGTTTCTAATTCACCCCTCCACTTT. This translates into CASSPGDLSVSNSPLHF.

The chain has TRBV27 and TRBJ2-7; D is possibly TRBD2 (5 bases). Germline V CDR1 and CDR2: MNHEY, SMNVEV (reference sequence). The CDR3 covers 13 residues. Trimming pared 4 bases from V and 5 bases from J, leaving 12 bases between. The CDR3 loop is CASSYLGSNEQYF. The CDR3, as DNA: TGTGCCAGCAGTTATTTGGGGAGCAACGAGCAGTACTTC.

This chain uses TRBV5-1 with TRBJ2-2; the D gene is possibly TRBD1 (6 bases). This CDR3 has 16 residues. V shed 4 bases and J shed 6 bases, with 19 bases lying between them. The germline gives CDR1 SGHRS, CDR2 YFSETQ. This chain's CDR3 is CASSLTLGTGSGELFF. The CDR3 DNA reads as TGCGCCAGCAGCCTGACCCTTGGAACAGGGTCCGGGGAGCTGTTTTTT.

This clone was seen a few times. The V and J genes are TRBV5-5 and TRBJ2-3; 7 bases line up with TRBD1. From germline, CDR1 is SGHKS and CDR2 YYEKEE (reference sequence). The V gene end was trimmed by 2 bases and the J gene end by 4 bases; junction bases not matched to a gene: 13. The CDR3 totals 17 residues. The chain's CDR3 is CASSFAPGGSSADTQYF. The CDR3 DNA follows: TGTGCCAGCAGCTTCGCCCCAGGGGGTAGTAGCGCAGATACGCAGTATTTT.

This clone was seen only a few times. The chain recombines TRBV3-1 (or the pseudogene TRBV3-2) with TRBJ2-3, with unresolved D. Trimming shortened V by 0 bases and J by 6 bases, and 22 bases separated the two germline ends. The CDR3 is made up of 18 amino acids. Germline CDR1 LGHDT, CDR2 YNNKEL (reference sequence). CDR3: CASSQDSTIFVESDTQYF. CDR3 in DNA: TGTGCCAGCAGCCAAGATTCTACTATTTTCGTTGAGTCGGATACGCAGTATTTT.

This clone was seen more than once but under ten times. In nucleotides, the CDR3 is TGTGCCAGCAAAAGAGGTGAAAAACTGTTTTTT. Its translation: CASKRGEKLFF. The genes are TRBV6-4 and TRBJ1-4, with no clear D. V gave up 7 bases and J gave up 7 bases, with 7 bases separating them. Germline V gene lookup returns CDR1 MRHNA and CDR2 SNTAGT. The CDR3 loop spans 11 amino acids.

The CDR3 DNA is TGCGCCAGCAGCCAAGAATGGGACGGGAGCGTCGACGAGCAGTACTTC. Its translation: CASSQEWDGSVDEQYF. This chain links TRBV4-1 with TRBJ2-7; a possible D gene is TRBD2 (6 bases). V lost 0 bases, J lost 5 bases, and 17 bases lay in between. The CDR3 sequence is 16 residues long. Germline-derived CDR1 and CDR2 are MGHRA and YSYEKL.

The gene calls are TRBV6-4 and TRBJ1-2; TRBD1 aligns across 12 bases. The CDR3 covers 15 residues. Germline V lookup: CDR1 MRHNA, CDR2 SNTAGT. V was clipped by 11 bases and J by 4 bases; unmatched bases: 11. CDR3 nucleotide sequence: TGTGCCGGAGGGGGGACAGGGGGCCCCCCCTATGGCTACACCTTC. This encodes CAGGGTGGPPYGYTF.

The chain joins TRBV20-1 to TRBJ2-5, with 7 bases fitting TRBD2. J gave up 3 bases and V 3 bases, and 7 bases lay outside the gene matches. The CDR3 runs to 14 residues. Germline-derived CDR1 and CDR2 are DFQATT and SNEGSKA (reference sequence). For the CDR3, the DNA is TGCAGTGCTAGTTATGGCAGCGGGAAAGAGACCCAGTACTTC. The encoded protein is CSASYGSGKETQYF.

This chain joins TRBV7-9 and TRBJ2-3; weak D call: TRBD1 (6 bases). This CDR3 spans 13 amino acids. Looked up from germline, CDR1 is SEHNR and CDR2 is FQNEAQ (reference sequence). The V end was cut by 5 bases, the J end by 5 bases, with 11 bases between. The CDR3 spells CASSVLGGDTQYF. CDR3 in DNA: TGTGCCAGCAGCGTTTTAGGGGGAGATACGCAGTATTTT. Full variable domain (remainder filled in from reference TRBV7-9 and TRBJ2-3): DTGVSQNPRHKITKRGQNVTFRCDPISEHNRLYWYRQTLGQGPEFLTYFQNEAQLEKSRLLSDRFSAERPKGSFSTLEIQRTEQGDSAMYLCASSVLGGDTQYFGPGTRLTVL.

The chain joins TRBV30 to TRBJ1-1; the match to TRBD1 covers 7 bases. Germline V gene sequence: CDR1 GTSNPN, CDR2 SVGIG (reference sequence). The CDR3 consists of 15 residues. J lost 6 bases, V lost 2 bases, and 12 bases had no gene match. CDR3: CAWSNPTGTEAEAFF. The CDR3 DNA is TGTGCCTGGAGTAACCCGACAGGGACAGAGGCTGAAGCTTTCTTT.

V usage is TRBV6-5 and J usage is TRBJ1-6; 7 bases are a match to TRBD1. Germline lookup yields CDR1 MNHEY and CDR2 SVGAGI. V lost 10 bases and J lost 4; bases outside the gene matches: 10. This CDR3 has 15 amino acids. The CDR3 reads CATTGTEPYNSPLHF. CDR3 coding DNA: TGTGCCACTACCGGGACAGAACCATATAATTCACCCCTCCACTTT.

The rearrangement links TRBV30 to TRBJ2-1, with TRBD2 matching 8 bases. CDR3 length equals 11 residues. CDR1 is GTSNPN, CDR2 SVGIG, per germline (reference sequence). In DNA form, the CDR3 reads TGTGGCGGGAGGAGATACAATGAGCAGTTCTTC. This translates into CGGRRYNEQFF.

The chain joins TRBV9 to TRBJ2-1; 12 nucleotides match TRBD2. V lost 4 bases to trimming and J lost 0 bases; unmatched junction nucleotides: 8. Germline V gene sequence: CDR1 SGDLS, CDR2 YYNGEE. This CDR3 contains 18 residues. CDR3 loop: CASSPGLAGTSSYNEQFF. CDR3 DNA sequence: TGTGCCAGCAGCCCGGGACTAGCGGGCACGAGCTCCTACAATGAGCAGTTCTTC.

The chain combines TRBV28 with TRBJ2-1, with D possibly TRBD2 on 5 matching bases. Germline lookup yields CDR1 MDHEN and CDR2 SYDVKM. With 3 bases removed from V and 1 base from J, the gap between germline ends came to 10 bases. The CDR3 covers 15 residues. The CDR3 DNA follows: TGTGCCAGCAGTTTGGCGGGCCTATCCTACAATGAGCAGTTCTTC. Translating gives CASSLAGLSYNEQFF.

The chain has TRBV15 and TRBJ2-6; D might be TRBD2 (5 bases). This CDR3 is 21 amino acids long. CDR1 and CDR2 from the germline V gene are LNHNV and YYDKDF (reference sequence). Trimming removed 0 bases from V and 1 base from J, with 22 bases in between. CDR3 sequence: CATSRDFRREQLKSGANVLTF. The CDR3 nucleotides read TGTGCCACCAGCAGAGATTTTCGTCGGGAACAGCTGAAATCTGGGGCCAACGTCCTGACTTTC.

V is TRBV6-5 and J is TRBJ1-5; D not certain. The CDR3 runs to 14 residues. Germline CDR1 reads MNHEY; CDR2 reads SVGAGI. Between the trimmed V and J ends, which lost 4 bases and 0 bases, there was a span of 7 bases. This CDR3 reads CASSLSDSNQPQHF. The DNA of the CDR3 is TGTGCCAGCAGTTTGAGTGATAGCAATCAGCCCCAGCATTTT.

This clone was observed a handful of times. CDR3 sequence: CASSRGGATDTQYF. The CDR3 nucleotides read TGTGCCAGCAGCCGGGGGGGAGCGACAGATACGCAGTATTTT. The chain carries TRBV7-2 and TRBJ2-3; 8 bases are shared with TRBD2. From germline, CDR1 is SGHTA and CDR2 FQGNSA. J was trimmed by 3 bases and V by 5 bases; bases with no gene match: 4. This CDR3 has 14 residues. The entire variable domain, with the rest obtained from reference TRBV7-2 and TRBJ2-3, is as follows: GAGVSQSPSNKVTEKGKDVELRCDPISGHTALYWYRQSLGQGLEFLIYFQGNSAPDKSGLPSDRFSAERTGGSVSTLTIQRTQQEDSAVYLCASSRGGATDTQYFGPGTRLTVL.

The V call is TRBV7-9, the J call TRBJ2-5; D is ambiguous. Germline V gives CDR1 SEHNR, CDR2 FQNEAQ (reference sequence). This CDR3 comprises 13 residues. V was trimmed by 2 bases and J by 5 bases, leaving 9 bases between them. The DNA of the CDR3 is TGTGCCAGCAGCTTAATTAGCTTCGAGACCCAGTACTTC. Translating it yields CASSLISFETQYF.

This clone is a singleton in its sample. The rearrangement joins TRBV5-4 to TRBJ2-3; D not resolved. The CDR3 sequence is 13 residues long. CDR1 SGHNT and CDR2 YYREEE come from the germline V gene (reference sequence). The V and J ends lost 3 bases and 2 bases respectively, with 7 bases between them. This CDR3 is CASSSTYTDTQYF. The CDR3 DNA follows: TGTGCCAGCAGCTCCACCTACACAGATACGCAGTATTTT.

The chain uses TRBV6-5 and TRBJ2-2, with 7 bases fitting TRBD1. The CDR3 runs 14 residues. From germline, CDR1 is MNHEY and CDR2 SVGAGI. Losses at the gene ends were 6 bases for V and 4 bases for J; bases not matched to a gene: 5. The CDR3 DNA is TGTGCCAGCAGGAGGGGGCAGGGCACCGGGGAGCTGTTTTTT. It is translated as CASRRGQGTGELFF.